This TCR beta chain was sequenced during a study of blood T cell repertoires in COVID-19. The wider study: PBMCs, B-cell-depleted T cells, or T cells provided the cDNA or gDNA that made up the material.

As handled by the study authors: Nucleated cell number was recorded as an estimate derived from reference gene primer amplification. Measured with immunoSEQ multiplex PCR; TCRdb has only the in-frame clones, and not every one. That table gives V, J and clone size, and the DNA gave D and trimming. Among about 300,000 clones, roughly 91% were seen once, and the ten largest hold under 3.5%. Within 2 weeks of study entry, exposed participants had contacted a PCR-confirmed or clinician-diagnosed COVID-19 case. This clone appeared a single time. After removal of 7 bases from V and 6 bases from J, the junction contained 11 bases not matched to a gene. The V gene's germline CDR1 is LNHDA and CDR2 SQIVND (reference sequence). The CDR3 extends over 15 amino acids.

The TCR comes from a woman between 50 and 59 years old who had been exposed to COVID-19. The chain employs TRBV19 and TRBJ2-3, with TRBD1 identical over 9 bases. The sequenced sample consisted of PBMCs or T cells enriched from blood (not recorded which). The CDR3 DNA sequence: TGTGCCAGTAAAGACAGGGGGGAATCGGGGGATACGCAGTATTTT. It translates to CASKDRGESGDTQYF.